What follows are 27 T cell receptor beta chains derived from one specimen sequenced in a study of cytomegalovirus exposure and HLA in healthy donors. PCR used 60 Vbeta primers and 13 Jbeta primers. Clones were read by immunoSEQ multiplex PCR, and TCRdb kept only the in-frame ones, dropping some. Of about 75,000 clones in the sample, more than 75% are singletons; the top ten hold under 2.5%. Sequencing input: PBMCs. These receptor sequences come from a man aged 18 to 30 in good health and CMV-seronegative.

This chain joins TRBV28 and TRBJ2-7, with 9 bases matching TRBD2. Germline CDR1 MDHEN, CDR2 SYDVKM. V shed 2 bases, J shed 5 bases, and the junction held 4 bases outside the gene matches. The CDR3 contains 14 residues. CDR3: CASSLVAGEDEQYF. CDR3 coding DNA: TGTGCCAGCAGTTTAGTAGCGGGAGAGGACGAGCAGTACTTC. Using reference TRBV28 and TRBJ2-7 for the parts outside the CDR3, the full variable domain is DVKVTQSSRYLVKRTGEKVFLECVQDMDHENMFWYRQDPGLGLRLIYFSYDVKMKEKGDIPEGYSVSREKKERFSLILESASTNQTSMYLCASSLVAGEDEQYFGPGTRLTVT.

The rearrangement joins TRBV19 to TRBJ1-2, with 7 bases that match TRBD1. V trimming: 6 bases; J trimming: 4 bases; junction bases outside the gene matches: 8. Germline V gives CDR1 LNHDA, CDR2 SQIVND (reference sequence). CDR3 length equals 14 residues. For the CDR3, the DNA is TGTGCCAGTAGCGAGGGACAGCAATTCTATGGCTACACCTTC. Translating it yields CASSEGQQFYGYTF. Combining the CDR3 with reference TRBV19 and TRBJ1-2 gives the whole variable domain DGGITQSPKYLFRKEGQNVTLSCEQNLNHDAMYWYRQDPGQGLRLIYYSQIVNDFQKGDIAEGYSVSREKKESFPLTVTSAQKNPTAFYLCASSEGQQFYGYTFGSGTRLTVV.

The chain couples TRBV5-5 to TRBJ2-7; TRBD1 agrees at 9 bases. The CDR3 has 17 amino acids. The junction had 21 bases not matched to a gene; V was cut back by 9 bases and J by 5 bases. The germline V gene has CDR1 SGHKS and CDR2 YYEKEE (reference sequence). CDR3 nucleotide sequence: TGTGCCACGACGCGGGGACAGGGTGGCGGTTCTTTACACGAGCAGTACTTC. Amino acids: CATTRGQGGGSLHEQYF.

This clone was seen only a few times. The chain joins TRBV5-4 to TRBJ2-3; D is unclear. The CDR3 consists of 14 residues. Germline V lookup: CDR1 SGHNT, CDR2 YYREEE (reference sequence). Trimming removed 4 bases from V and 0 bases from J, with 9 bases in between. CDR3 residues: CASSLLTSTDTQYF. CDR3 nucleotide sequence: TGTGCCAGCAGCCTATTGACTAGCACAGATACGCAGTATTTT.

The chain has TRBV5-4 and TRBJ2-2, with 12 bases identical to TRBD2. This CDR3 is 17 amino acids long. CDR1 is SGHNT and CDR2 is YYREEE in the germline V gene (reference sequence). The trim removed 6 bases at V and 3 bases at J, leaving 9 bases unmatched. The CDR3 DNA reads TGTGCCAGCACCCCGACTAGCGGGAGAGGGCACACCGGGGAGCTGTTTTTT. It encodes CASTPTSGRGHTGELFF.

The J gene is TRBJ2-1, the V gene TRBV6-1; 12 bases align to TRBD2. The germline V gene has CDR1 MNHNS and CDR2 SASEGT. CDR3 length: 15 amino acids. V trimming: 4 bases; J trimming: 10 bases; junction bases outside the gene matches: 8. This CDR3 reads CASSAASGGGGEQFF. The CDR3 region has the DNA TGTGCCAGCAGTGCGGCTAGCGGGGGGGGTGGGGAGCAGTTCTTC.

This clone has more than one count but fewer than ten. The gene calls are TRBV10-2 and TRBJ2-2; 9 nucleotides agree with TRBD1. Germline CDR1 is WSHSY and CDR2 is SAAADI. This CDR3 is 14 amino acids long. J gave up 7 bases and V 6 bases, and 6 bases lay outside the gene matches. CDR3 nucleotides: TGCGCCAGCAGGAACAGGGGGCGCGGCGGGGAGCTGTTTTTT. It specifies CASRNRGRGGELFF.

The V and J genes are TRBV4-3 and TRBJ1-2; a possible D gene is TRBD1 (6 bases). The V and J ends lost 1 base and 7 bases respectively, with 16 bases between them. Germline assignment: CDR1 LGHNA and CDR2 YSLEER. The CDR3 contains 15 residues. CDR3 DNA sequence: TGCGCCAGCAGCCAAGCATTCGGGGGGCGGGTTGGCTACACCTTC. This sequence encodes CASSQAFGGRVGYTF.

This chain links TRBV5-4 with TRBJ1-2; TRBD1 agrees at 7 bases. The V segment lost 0 bases and the J segment 4 bases; nucleotides outside the gene matches: 3. The CDR3 extends over 14 amino acids. The germline V gene has CDR1 SGHNT and CDR2 YYREEE (reference sequence). DNA for the CDR3: TGTGCCAGCAGCTTGGACAGGGGTGCCTATGGCTACACCTTC. Amino acids: CASSLDRGAYGYTF.

This clone appeared a single time. The V call is TRBV6-1, the J call TRBJ2-6; D not resolved. Trimming took off 4 bases at V and 2 bases at J, with 9 bases between the two ends. The germline CDR1 and CDR2 sequences are MNHNS and SASEGT. This CDR3 is built from 15 residues. This chain's CDR3 is CASSAGFPGANVLTF. As DNA, the CDR3 is TGTGCCAGCAGTGCAGGCTTTCCTGGGGCCAACGTCCTGACTTTC.

The rearrangement joins TRBV10-1 to TRBJ2-7, with no clear D. The CDR3 has 14 amino acids. V lost 0 bases and J lost 6, with 12 bases in between. CDR1 WNHNN and CDR2 SYGVQD come from the germline V gene (reference sequence). The CDR3 here is CASSESGTVGEQYF. CDR3 coding DNA: TGCGCCAGCAGTGAGTCAGGAACAGTAGGCGAGCAGTACTTC.

The V and J genes are TRBV30 and TRBJ1-5; 9 bases agree with TRBD1. Per germline, CDR1 GTSNPN and CDR2 SVGIG (reference sequence). CDR3 length: 15 residues. Unmatched junction bases numbered 4, after V lost 3 bases and J lost 1 base. In nucleotides, the CDR3 is TGTGCCTGGAGGGTACAGGGGGCCAGCAATCAGCCCCAGCATTTT. The encoded protein is CAWRVQGASNQPQHF.

This clone has more than one count but fewer than ten. The genes are TRBV4-1 and TRBJ2-2; 11 bases map to TRBD2. V shed 4 bases, J shed 6 bases, and the junction held 10 bases outside the gene matches. Germline-derived CDR1 and CDR2 are MGHRA and YSYEKL. This CDR3 has 17 residues. CDR3 sequence reads: CASSPITSGRGAGELFF. The CDR3 nucleotides are TGCGCCAGCAGCCCCATTACTAGCGGGAGAGGGGCCGGGGAGCTGTTTTTT.

This chain links TRBV19 with TRBJ1-1; D is unclear. V dropped 6 bases and J dropped 6 bases, with 11 bases sitting between them. The CDR3 is 12 residues long. Germline V gene sequence: CDR1 LNHDA, CDR2 SQIVND (reference sequence). The CDR3 region is CASRKSGPEAFF. The DNA for the CDR3 is TGTGCCAGTAGGAAGTCAGGTCCTGAAGCTTTCTTT.

Only one count was recorded for this clone. The rearrangement uses TRBV7-3 and TRBJ2-2; 7 nucleotides line up with TRBD2. The CDR3 is 15 amino acids. Germline CDR1 reads SGHTA; CDR2 reads FQGTGA. The V segment lost 2 bases and the J segment 4 bases; nucleotides outside the gene matches: 4. CDR3 sequence: CASSLRGGVTGELFF. The CDR3 nucleotides are TGTGCCAGCAGCTTACGGGGAGGGGTCACCGGGGAGCTGTTTTTT.

This clone was picked up a small number of times. The rearrangement uses TRBV2 and TRBJ1-3; 7 bases fit TRBD1. CDR1 is SNHLY, CDR2 FYNNEI, per germline. The CDR3 is made up of 15 amino acids. V trimming: 3 bases; J trimming: 3 bases; junction bases outside the gene matches: 5. CDR3 in amino acids: CASSDDRAYGNTIYF. For the CDR3, the DNA is TGTGCCAGCAGTGACGACAGGGCGTATGGAAACACCATATATTTT.

J is TRBJ1-2 and V is TRBV21-1; TRBD1 was called by the table and not checked on the DNA. TRBV21-1 is an annotated pseudogene. This CDR3 has 19 residues. The CDR3 region is CASSKLGGTYRVYSYGYTF. DNA of the CDR3: TGTGCCAGCAGCAAATTAGGTGGTACCTACAGGGTGTATAGCTATGGCTACACCTTC.

This chain uses TRBV5-1 with TRBJ2-7, with D tentatively TRBD2 (5 bases). Per germline, CDR1 SGHRS and CDR2 YFSETQ. The CDR3 contains 17 residues. V was shortened by 0 bases and J by 3 bases, with 19 bases between the two germline ends. The CDR3 DNA reads TGCGCCAGCAGCTTGGTCGCGGCGGGCGGGCCCTTCTACGAGCAGTACTTC. Protein: CASSLVAAGGPFYEQYF.

This chain uses TRBV5-6 with TRBJ1-5; the D gene is possibly TRBD1 (6 bases). The V end lost 0 bases, the J end lost 3 bases, and 13 bases lay between the germline ends. The CDR3 sequence is 16 residues long. Germline assignment: CDR1 SGHDT and CDR2 YYEEEE. The CDR3 is CASSLGLRGFNQPQHF. CDR3 coding DNA: TGTGCCAGCAGCTTGGGTCTCAGGGGATTCAATCAGCCCCAGCATTTT.

CDR3 region: CATSRGGTGTTEAFF. The CDR3 nucleotides are TGTGCCACCAGCAGAGGGGGGACAGGGACCACTGAAGCTTTCTTT. The V gene is TRBV15, the J gene TRBJ1-1; 9 bases align to TRBD1. The length of the CDR3 is 15 residues. Per the germline V gene, CDR1 is LNHNV and CDR2 is YYDKDF (reference sequence). Trimming cost V 1 base and J 4 bases; bases outside gene matches: 4.

This clone appeared a few times. Mismatch with germline at one junction end may stem from a read error. V is TRBV6-1 and J is TRBJ2-1, with D uncertain. This CDR3 region has 12 residues. CDR1 MNHNS and CDR2 SASEGT come from the germline V gene. CDR3 amino acids: CASSPSFNEQFF. CDR3 DNA: TGTGCCAGCAGTCCCTCCTTCAATGAGCAGTTCTTC.

A few counts support this clone. CDR3 protein: CASSLTGSSYEQYF. Written as DNA, the CDR3 is TGTGCCAGCAGTTTGACAGGATCCTCTTACGAGCAGTACTTC. V and J are TRBV28 and TRBJ2-7; D is possibly TRBD1 (6 bases). The V gene lost 3 bases and the J gene lost 4 bases, with 13 bases spanning the gap. CDR1 MDHEN and CDR2 SYDVKM come from the germline V gene. CDR3 length equals 14 residues.

The V gene is TRBV5-1, the J gene TRBJ2-7; D might be TRBD1 (6 bases). CDR1 and CDR2 from the germline V gene are SGHRS and YFSETQ. This CDR3 has 14 amino acids. Trimming removed 4 bases at V and 2 bases at J, with 13 bases between. CDR3 coding DNA: TGCGCCAGCAGCCAGGGGCACTTTACCTACGAGCAGTACTTC. Translation gives CASSQGHFTYEQYF.

V is TRBV30 and J is TRBJ1-1; tentative D call: TRBD1 (6 bases). This CDR3 is 12 amino acids long. Germline CDR1 GTSNPN, CDR2 SVGIG (reference sequence). V dropped 3 bases and J dropped 8 bases, with 13 bases sitting between them. The CDR3 nucleotides are TGTGCCTGGAGGGTTACAGGGAGAGAAGCTTTCTTT. Translated, it gives CAWRVTGREAFF.

The rearrangement uses TRBV7-2 and TRBJ2-5, with D perhaps TRBD2 (5 bases). Trimming shortened V by 5 bases and J by 9 bases, and 16 bases separated the two germline ends. In germline, CDR1 is SGHTA, CDR2 FQGNSA. The length of the CDR3 is 13 residues. CDR3 DNA: TGTGCCAGCAGCCCCCGGGTCAAGGAGGCCCAGTACTTC. It yields the protein CASSPRVKEAQYF.

The chain is built from TRBV15 and TRBJ2-1, with D possibly being TRBD2 (6 bases). Looked up from germline, CDR1 is LNHNV and CDR2 is YYDKDF (reference sequence). The germline V and J ends were trimmed by 5 bases and 4 bases, with 18 bases remaining between them. The CDR3 totals 16 residues. CDR3 nucleotide sequence: TGTGCCACCAGCTTTGAGCTAGCGAACGAGTACAATGAGCAGTTCTTC. It codes for CATSFELANEYNEQFF.

J is TRBJ2-2 and V is TRBV9; D call uncertain. The germline CDR1 and CDR2 sequences are SGDLS and YYNGEE. The length of the CDR3 is 12 residues. Trimming shortened V by 4 bases and J by 6 bases, and 7 bases separated the two germline ends. CDR3 DNA: TGTGCCAGCAGCCCCTCAGCCGGGGAGCTGTTTTTT. Its translation is CASSPSAGELFF.